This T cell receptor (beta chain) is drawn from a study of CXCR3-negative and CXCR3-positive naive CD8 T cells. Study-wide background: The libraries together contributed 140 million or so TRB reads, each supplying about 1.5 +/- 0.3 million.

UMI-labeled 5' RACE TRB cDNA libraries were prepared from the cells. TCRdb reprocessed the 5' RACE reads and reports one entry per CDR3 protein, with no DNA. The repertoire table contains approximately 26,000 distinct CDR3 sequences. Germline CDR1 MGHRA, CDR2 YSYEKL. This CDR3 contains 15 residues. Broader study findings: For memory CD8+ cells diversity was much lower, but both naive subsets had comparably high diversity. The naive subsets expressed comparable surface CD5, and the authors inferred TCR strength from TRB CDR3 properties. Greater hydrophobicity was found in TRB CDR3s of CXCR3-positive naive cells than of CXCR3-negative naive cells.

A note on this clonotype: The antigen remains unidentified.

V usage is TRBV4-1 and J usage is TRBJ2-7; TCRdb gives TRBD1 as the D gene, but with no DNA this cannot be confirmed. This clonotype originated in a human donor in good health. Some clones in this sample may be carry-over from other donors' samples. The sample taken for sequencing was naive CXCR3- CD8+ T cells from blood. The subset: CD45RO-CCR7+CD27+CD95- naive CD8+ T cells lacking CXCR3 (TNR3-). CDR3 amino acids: CASSQDPLGANEQYF.